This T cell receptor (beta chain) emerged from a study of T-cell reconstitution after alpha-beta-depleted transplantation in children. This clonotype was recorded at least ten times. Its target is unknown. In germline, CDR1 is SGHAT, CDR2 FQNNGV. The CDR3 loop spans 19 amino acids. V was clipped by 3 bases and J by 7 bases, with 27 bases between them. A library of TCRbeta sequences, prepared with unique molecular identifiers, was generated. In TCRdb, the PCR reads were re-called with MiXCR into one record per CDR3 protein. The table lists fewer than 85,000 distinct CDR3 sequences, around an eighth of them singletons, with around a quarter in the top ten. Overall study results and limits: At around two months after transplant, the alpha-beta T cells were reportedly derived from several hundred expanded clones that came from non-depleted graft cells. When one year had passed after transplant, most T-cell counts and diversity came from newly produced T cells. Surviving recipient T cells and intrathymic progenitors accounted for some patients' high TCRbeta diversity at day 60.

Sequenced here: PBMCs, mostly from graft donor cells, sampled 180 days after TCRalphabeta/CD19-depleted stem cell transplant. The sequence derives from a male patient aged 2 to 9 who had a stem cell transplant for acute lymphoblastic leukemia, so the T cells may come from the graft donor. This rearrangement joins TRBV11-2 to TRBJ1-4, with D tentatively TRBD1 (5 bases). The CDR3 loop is CASSFSSNRGYGGGEKLFF. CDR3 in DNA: TGTGCCAGCAGCTTCAGTTCAAACAGAGGCTACGGGGGAGGTGAAAAACTGTTTTTT.